This T cell receptor (beta chain) was identified during a study of cytomegalovirus exposure and HLA in healthy donors. The overall study: As released early, the data held roughly 85 million unique TCRs from HLA-typed donors.

Comments on this clone: The antigen remains undetermined.

Study findings and constraints: Reports showed the classifier diagnosing cytomegalovirus status with high specificity and sensitivity. Rarity held for most TCR sequences, but there were some public TCRs that occurred in many donors.

This PCR relied on a set of 60 Vbeta primers and 13 Jbeta primers. Assay: immunoSEQ multiplex PCR; the TCRdb copy retains only in-frame clones and omits some. The sample lists 110,000 or so clones; around 77% were seen once. Sequences were obtained from PBMCs. This TCR was recovered from a woman in her 30s in good health and CMV-seropositive.

The CDR3 reads CASKEQGEPPLHF. The CDR3 DNA reads TGTGCCAGCAAGGAACAGGGGGAACCACCCCTCCACTTT. This chain connects TRBV5-6 to TRBJ1-6; 8 bases line up with TRBD1. In germline, CDR1 is SGHDT, CDR2 YYEEEE. The CDR3 is 13 amino acids. After removal of 6 bases from V and 11 bases from J, the junction contained 7 bases not matched to a gene.